This TCR beta chain came from a study of cytotoxic CD8 clonotypes in ibrutinib-treated CLL (dated by TCRdb to about 2021). Turning to the overall study: The cohort was composed of ten to eleven relapsed/refractory and about 15 treatment-naive patients; IGHV unmutated status was identified in under 18 patients. Responses were partial in some 24 patients and complete in 2; after median approximately 5.5 years follow-up, some 15 stayed in remission and approximately 12 progressed. Samples at response were collected after a median of around twelve months of treatment, with a range of roughly 6 to 40 months. On average, each sample had about 250,000 productive templates and approximately 85,000 productive rearrangements. Longitudinal samples were obtainable from 26 of the 86 participants in the trial. Cryopreserved peripheral blood mononuclear cells were collected before treatment, at response, and at either disease progression or sustained remission. Every sample from remission and from progressive disease was obtained while the patients were still on ibrutinib.

As concerns this clone: Its antigen specificity is not known. No much larger clone is present one base from it, and per-base qualities are unavailable.

Per the publication, the time point label means: 12 to 13 months on ibrutinib. For TCR beta library preparation, around 2 micrograms of genomic DNA were isolated from cryopreserved PBMCs. Longitudinal blood samples from CLL patients on ibrutinib monotherapy underwent high-throughput TCR beta sequencing. The patients were enrolled in a single-center, open-label phase 2 trial of ibrutinib monotherapy. From a lookup of the germline V gene, CDR1 and CDR2 are SGHTA and FQGNSA. Unmatched junction bases come to 7, with V trimmed by 5 bases and J by 5 bases. The CDR3 has 15 amino acids, counting the end cysteine and phenylalanine. Only the CDR3 portion is preserved as DNA: 45 bases, with reading frame beginning at the first base. General findings and caveats noted by the study authors: Sampling times were not matched between sustained-remission and progressing patients, and lymph node repertoires were not studied. Public clonotypes were found to be uncommon and were observed to contract or remain stable during treatment; the increase in clonality was shown to reflect expansion of private clonotypes at ibrutinib response. An increase in clonality was observed at ibrutinib response, with clonality remaining stable during sustained remission and falling back toward baseline at progression. Baseline clonality exceeded that of age-matched healthy donors and correlated strongly with circulating CD8+ T-cell counts.

The goal of deep resolution MiSeq sequencing was a depth between 1 in 1 million and 1 in 200,000 T cells, and coverage averaged 10x per clonotype. TCR beta libraries were generated with the immunoSEQ hsTCRB Kit. The authors processed their data as follows. ImmunoSEQ Data Assistant and ImmunoSEQ Analyzer were used for data analysis, and V, D and J genes were assigned according to IMGT definitions. Clonality was computed as one minus normalized Shannon entropy of productive rearrangement frequencies, ranging from 0 to 1. Only overrepresented clonotypes making up at least 0.05% of each patient's repertoire were included in the public clonotype analysis. Fewer than 15 repertoires from age-matched healthy donors, obtained from immuneACCESS, served as clonality controls. TCRdb retrieved this table from immuneACCESS and kept in-frame rearrangements only. Not all clones are present; in checked studies, unresolved V genes account for under half, and no reason is known for the remainder. V and J calls and clone size are those listed in that table; D and trimming were worked out from the DNA. The sample has over 65,000 clones on record, about 63% of them singletons. 4.5% to 6% of the sample belongs to the ten largest clones.

The receptor was isolated from a human donor with chronic lymphocytic leukemia. Recombination joined TRBV7-2 with TRBJ2-2, with 8 junctional bases fitting TRBD1. The source material was PBMCs, sampled after 12 months of ibrutinib treatment. DNA sequence: TGTGCCAGCAGCCAAAACAGGGGGAGAACCGGGGAGCTGTTTTTT. It specifies CASSQNRGRTGELFF.